This T cell receptor (beta chain) came from a study of T-cell reconstitution after alpha-beta-depleted transplantation in children. Overall study findings and caveats: By about two months after transplant, alpha-beta T cells reportedly arose from several hundred graft clones that had expanded. T cells produced anew were the main source of T-cell counts and diversity one year after transplant.

This clonotype was detected a few times. Its matching antigen is unknown. This sample's TCRbeta library carried unique molecular identifier barcodes. TCRdb itself ran the PCR reads through MiXCR, one entry per CDR3 protein. The sample shows roughly 670,000 distinct CDR3 sequences, approximately 14% of them seen only once. CDR3 length: 15 residues. The ends lost 3 bases at V and 6 bases at J; junction bases unmatched: 9. Germline values: CDR1 MNHEY, CDR2 SMNVEV (reference sequence). The clonotype originates from a girl aged 2-15 years with congenital amegakaryocytic thrombocytopenia, due to receive a stem cell transplant. Sequenced material: PBMCs, taken before TCRalphabeta/CD19-depleted stem cell transplant. This chain connects TRBV27 to TRBJ2-3, with 7 bases matching TRBD2. This CDR3 is CASSFEGGRTDTQYF. The CDR3 nucleotides are TGTGCCAGCAGTTTCGAAGGCGGGAGAACGGATACGCAGTATTTT.